Here is one T cell receptor beta chain with its context. The V end lost 7 bases, the J end lost 5 bases, and 17 bases lay between the germline ends. The CDR3 has 14 residues. From germline, CDR1 is MDHEN and CDR2 SYDVKM. This entry belongs to a study of cytomegalovirus exposure and HLA in healthy donors. The PCR contained 60 Vbeta and 13 Jbeta primers. Method: immunoSEQ multiplex PCR; TCRdb's copy keeps in-frame clones and lacks some. The data hold 100,000 to 140,000 clones, with 70% to 85% observed a single time. The receptor was derived from a male donor in good health and CMV-seronegative. Material for sequencing was PBMCs. The chain links TRBV28 to TRBJ2-5, with D possibly TRBD2 on 7 matching bases. The CDR3 here is CASMRGPNRETQYF. Here the CDR3 DNA reads TGTGCCAGCATGCGGGGGCCGAATAGGGAGACCCAGTACTTC.